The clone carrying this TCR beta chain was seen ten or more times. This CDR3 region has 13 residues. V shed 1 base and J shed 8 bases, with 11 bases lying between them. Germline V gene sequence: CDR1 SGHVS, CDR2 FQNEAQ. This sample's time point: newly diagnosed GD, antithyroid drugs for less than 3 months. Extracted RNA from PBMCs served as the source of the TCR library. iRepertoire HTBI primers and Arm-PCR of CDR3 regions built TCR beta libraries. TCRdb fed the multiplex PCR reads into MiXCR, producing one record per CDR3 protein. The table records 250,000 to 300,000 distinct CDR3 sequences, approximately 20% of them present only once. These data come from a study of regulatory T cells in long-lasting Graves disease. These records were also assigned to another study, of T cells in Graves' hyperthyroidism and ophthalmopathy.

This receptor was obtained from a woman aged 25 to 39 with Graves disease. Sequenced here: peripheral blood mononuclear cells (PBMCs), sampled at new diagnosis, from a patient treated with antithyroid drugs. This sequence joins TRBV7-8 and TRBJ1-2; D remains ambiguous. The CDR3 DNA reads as TGTGCCAGCAGCTTAGACAGCCTTAAAGGCTACACCTTC. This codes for CASSLDSLKGYTF.